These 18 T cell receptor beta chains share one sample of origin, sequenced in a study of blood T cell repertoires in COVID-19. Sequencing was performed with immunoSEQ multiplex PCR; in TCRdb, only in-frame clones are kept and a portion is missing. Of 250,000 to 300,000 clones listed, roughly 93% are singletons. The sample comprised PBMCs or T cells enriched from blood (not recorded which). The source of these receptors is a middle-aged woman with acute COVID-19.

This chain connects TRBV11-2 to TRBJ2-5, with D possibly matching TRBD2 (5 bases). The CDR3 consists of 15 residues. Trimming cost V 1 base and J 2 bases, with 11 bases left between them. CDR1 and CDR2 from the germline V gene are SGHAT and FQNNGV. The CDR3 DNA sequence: TGTGCCAGCAGCTTAGGAGGGTGGGATCAAGAGACCCAGTACTTC. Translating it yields CASSLGGWDQETQYF. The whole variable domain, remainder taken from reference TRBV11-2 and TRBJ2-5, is EAGVAQSPRYKIIEKRQSVAFWCNPISGHATLYWYQQILGQGPKLLIQFQNNGVVDDSQLPKDRFSAERLKGVDSTLKIQPAKLEDSAVYLCASSLGGWDQETQYFGPGTRLLVL.

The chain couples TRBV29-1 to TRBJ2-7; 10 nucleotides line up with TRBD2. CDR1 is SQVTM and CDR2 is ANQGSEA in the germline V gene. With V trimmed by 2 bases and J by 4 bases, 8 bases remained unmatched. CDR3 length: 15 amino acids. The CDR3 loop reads CSVESEREGHYEQYF. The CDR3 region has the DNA TGCAGCGTTGAAAGCGAGCGGGAGGGCCATTACGAGCAGTACTTC.

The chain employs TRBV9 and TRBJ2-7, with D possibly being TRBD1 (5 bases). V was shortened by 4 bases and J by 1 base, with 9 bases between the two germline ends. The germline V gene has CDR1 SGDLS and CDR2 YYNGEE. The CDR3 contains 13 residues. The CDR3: CASSNQGSYEQYF. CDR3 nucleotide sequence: TGTGCCAGCAGCAACCAGGGTTCCTACGAGCAGTACTTC.

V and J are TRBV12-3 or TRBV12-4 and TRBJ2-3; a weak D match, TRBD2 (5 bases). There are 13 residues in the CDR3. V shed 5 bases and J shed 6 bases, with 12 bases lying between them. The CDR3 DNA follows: TGTGCCAGCAGTGGAGGACGCCCGGATACGCAGTATTTT. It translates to CASSGGRPDTQYF.

The CDR3 DNA sequence: TGCGCCAGCAGCCAAGTCATCCTACCCTACAATGAGCAGTTCTTC. Translating it yields CASSQVILPYNEQFF. The V and J genes are TRBV4-1 and TRBJ2-1; D gene uncertain. The V end was cut by 1 base, the J end by 2 bases, with 9 bases between. The CDR3 spans 15 residues. Germline V CDR1 and CDR2: MGHRA, YSYEKL.

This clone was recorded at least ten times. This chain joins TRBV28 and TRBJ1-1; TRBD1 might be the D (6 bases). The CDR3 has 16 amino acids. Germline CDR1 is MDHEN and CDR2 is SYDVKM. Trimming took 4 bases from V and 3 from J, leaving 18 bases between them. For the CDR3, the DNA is TGTGCCAGCAGTTCTACCTCAGACAGGTGGGACACTGAAGCTTTCTTT. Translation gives CASSSTSDRWDTEAFF.

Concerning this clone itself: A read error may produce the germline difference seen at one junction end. CDR3 nucleotide sequence: TGTGCTAGCAGCCCCTATGTGGGTCCCGGGACTGAAGCTTTCTTT. It encodes CASSPYVGPGTEAFF. The rearrangement joins TRBV7-7 to TRBJ1-1; no firm D call. CDR3 size: 15 residues. CDR1 is SSHAT and CDR2 is FNYEAQ in the germline V gene (reference sequence).

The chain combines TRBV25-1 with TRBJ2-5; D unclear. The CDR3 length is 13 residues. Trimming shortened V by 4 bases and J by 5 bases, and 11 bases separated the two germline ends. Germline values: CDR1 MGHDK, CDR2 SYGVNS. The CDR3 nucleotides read TGTGCCAGCAGTGTCGGTCCCCCCGAGACCCAGTACTTC. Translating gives CASSVGPPETQYF.

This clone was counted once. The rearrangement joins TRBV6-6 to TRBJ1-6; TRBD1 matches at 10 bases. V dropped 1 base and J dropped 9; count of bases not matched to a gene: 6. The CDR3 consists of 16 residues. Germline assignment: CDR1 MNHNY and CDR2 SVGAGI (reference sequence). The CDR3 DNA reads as TGTGCCAGCAGTTACTGGGACAGGGGAAAGGGTTCACCCCTCCACTTT. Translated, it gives CASSYWDRGKGSPLHF.

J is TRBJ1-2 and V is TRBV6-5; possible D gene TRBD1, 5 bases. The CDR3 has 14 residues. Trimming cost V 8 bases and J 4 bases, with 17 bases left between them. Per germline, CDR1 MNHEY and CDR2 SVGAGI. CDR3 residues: CASLERGAIYGYTF. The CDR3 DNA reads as TGTGCCAGCCTTGAGCGGGGCGCGATCTATGGCTACACCTTC.

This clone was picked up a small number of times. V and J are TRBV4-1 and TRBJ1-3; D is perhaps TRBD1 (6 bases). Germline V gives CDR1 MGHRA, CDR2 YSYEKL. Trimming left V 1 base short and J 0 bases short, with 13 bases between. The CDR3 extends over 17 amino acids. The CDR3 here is CASSQVGGGLSGNTIYF. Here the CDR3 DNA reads TGCGCCAGCAGCCAAGTTGGGGGGGGGCTCTCTGGAAACACCATATATTTT.

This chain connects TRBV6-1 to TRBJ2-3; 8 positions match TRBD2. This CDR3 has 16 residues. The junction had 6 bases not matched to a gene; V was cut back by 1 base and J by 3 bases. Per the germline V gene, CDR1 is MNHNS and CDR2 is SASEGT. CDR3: CASSEVRGGGTDTQYF. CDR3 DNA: TGTGCCAGCAGTGAAGTTCGGGGGGGCGGTACAGATACGCAGTATTTT.

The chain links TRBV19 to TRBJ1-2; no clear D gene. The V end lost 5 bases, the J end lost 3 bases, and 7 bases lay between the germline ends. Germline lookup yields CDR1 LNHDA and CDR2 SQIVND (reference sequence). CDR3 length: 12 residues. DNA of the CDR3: TGTGCCAGTAGTGCGACTTACTATGGCTACACCTTC. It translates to CASSATYYGYTF.

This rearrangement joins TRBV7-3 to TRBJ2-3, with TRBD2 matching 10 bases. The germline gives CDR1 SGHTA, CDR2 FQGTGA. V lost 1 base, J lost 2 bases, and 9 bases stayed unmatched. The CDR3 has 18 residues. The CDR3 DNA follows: TGTGCCAGCAGCTTAAGAAGCCCTAGCGGGGGTTTCACAGATACGCAGTATTTT. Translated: CASSLRSPSGGFTDTQYF.

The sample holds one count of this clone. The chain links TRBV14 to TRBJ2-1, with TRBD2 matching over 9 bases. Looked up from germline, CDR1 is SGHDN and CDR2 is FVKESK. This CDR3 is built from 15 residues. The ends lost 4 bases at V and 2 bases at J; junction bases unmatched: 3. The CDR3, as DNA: TGTGCCAGCAGCCTGACTAGCGGAACCTACAATGAGCAGTTCTTC. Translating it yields CASSLTSGTYNEQFF. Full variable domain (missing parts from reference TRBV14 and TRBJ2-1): EAGVTQFPSHSVIEKGQTVTLRCDPISGHDNLYWYRRVMGKEIKFLLHFVKESKQDESGMPNNRFLAERTGGTYSTLKVQPAELEDSGVYFCASSLTSGTYNEQFFGPGTRLTVL.

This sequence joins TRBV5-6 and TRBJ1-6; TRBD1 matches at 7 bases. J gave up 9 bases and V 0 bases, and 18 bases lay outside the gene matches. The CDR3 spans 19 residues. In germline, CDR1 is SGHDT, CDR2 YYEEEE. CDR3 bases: TGTGCCAGCAGCTTGGGTCCCGGGAGGGGGCGCGGAGTCGGTTCACCCCTCCACTTT. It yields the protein CASSLGPGRGRGVGSPLHF.

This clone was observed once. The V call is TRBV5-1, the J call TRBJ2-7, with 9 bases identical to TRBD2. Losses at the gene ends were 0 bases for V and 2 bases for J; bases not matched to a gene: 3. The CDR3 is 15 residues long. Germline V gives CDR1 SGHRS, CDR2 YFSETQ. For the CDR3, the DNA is TGCGCCAGCAGCTTGGTGTCTAGCGGGACCTACGAGCAGTACTTC. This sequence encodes CASSLVSSGTYEQYF.

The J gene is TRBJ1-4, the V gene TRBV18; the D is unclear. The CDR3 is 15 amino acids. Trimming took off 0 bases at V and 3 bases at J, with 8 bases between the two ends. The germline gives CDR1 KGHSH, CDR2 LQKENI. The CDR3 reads CASSPPSQSNEKLFF. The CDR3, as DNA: TGTGCCAGCTCACCACCGTCGCAGTCTAATGAAAAACTGTTTTTT.